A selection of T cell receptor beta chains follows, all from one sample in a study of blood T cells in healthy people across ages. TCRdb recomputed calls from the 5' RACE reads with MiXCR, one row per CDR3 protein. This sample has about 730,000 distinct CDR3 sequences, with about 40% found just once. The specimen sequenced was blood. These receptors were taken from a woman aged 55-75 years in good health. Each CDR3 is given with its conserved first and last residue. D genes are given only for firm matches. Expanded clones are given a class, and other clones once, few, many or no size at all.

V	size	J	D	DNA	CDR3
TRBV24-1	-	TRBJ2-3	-	TGTGCCACCGCTGATAACGGGGCGGGAGATACGCAGTATTTT	CATADNGAGDTQYF
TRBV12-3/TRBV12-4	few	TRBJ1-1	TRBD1	TGTGCCAGCAGCCCGGGACAGGGGGGGGCTGAAGCTTTCTTT	CASSPGQGGAEAFF
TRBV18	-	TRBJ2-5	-	TGTGCCAGCTCGCCACGGGGAACCGAAGAGACCCAGTACTTC	CASSPRGTEETQYF
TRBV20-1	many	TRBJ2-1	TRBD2	TGCAGTGCTAGTGGTGTAGCGGGGGGGCATGAGCAGTTCTTC	CSASGVAGGHEQFF
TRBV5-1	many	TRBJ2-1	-	TGCGCCAGCAGCGAAGAGGGAGACAGGCAGTTCTTC	CASSEEGDRQFF
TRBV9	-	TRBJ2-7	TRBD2	TGTGCCAGCAGCGAAGCTAGCGGGGTCTCCTACGAGCAGTACTTC	CASSEASGVSYEQYF
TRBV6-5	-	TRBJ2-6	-	TGTGCCAGCAGTTTCTTAGGACTCAACTCTGGGGCCAACGTCCTGACTTTC	CASSFLGLNSGANVLTF
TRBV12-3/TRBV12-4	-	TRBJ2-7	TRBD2	TGTGCCAGCGCCTTAGCGGGCCTTTACAATGAGCAGTACTTC	CASALAGLYNEQYF
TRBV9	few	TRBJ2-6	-	TGTGCCAGCAGCGTAGTAGGATGGGGGGCTGGGGCCAACGTCCTGACTTTC	CASSVVGWGAGANVLTF
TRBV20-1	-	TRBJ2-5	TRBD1	TGCAGTGCTACCTACAGGGGCTACCAAGAGACCCAGTACTTC	CSATYRGYQETQYF
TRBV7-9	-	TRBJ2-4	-	TGTGCCAGCAGCTTGCTTAAATTAGCCAAAAACATTCAGTACTTC	CASSLLKLAKNIQYF
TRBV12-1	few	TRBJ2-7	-	TGTGCCAGCAGCGGCCCCGCTCACCCGGACGGCTCCTACGAGCAGTACTTC	CASSGPAHPDGSYEQYF
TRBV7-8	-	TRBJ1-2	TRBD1	TGTGCCAGCAGCTTCCGACAGGGGGTAAATGGCTACACCTTC	CASSFRQGVNGYTF
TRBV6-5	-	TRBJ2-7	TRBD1	TGTGCCAGCAGCGAGACAGGGGACTACGAGCAGTACTTC	CASSETGDYEQYF
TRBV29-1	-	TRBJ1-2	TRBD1	TGCAGCGTTGACCGGACAGGGGCGCCAAACTATGGCAACACCTTC	CSVDRTGAPNYGNTF
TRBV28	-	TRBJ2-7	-	TGTACCAGCAGTTTTTCCCCAGGGGGGTCCTACGAGCAGTACTTC	CTSSFSPGGSYEQYF
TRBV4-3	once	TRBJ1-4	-	TGCGCCAGCAGCCCTGGGGGGTTCGATGAAAAACTGTTTTTT	CASSPGGFDEKLFF
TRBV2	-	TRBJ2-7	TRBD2	TGTGCCAGCAGTGCCGAGACTAGCGGAATTACCTACGAGCAGTACTTC	CASSAETSGITYEQYF
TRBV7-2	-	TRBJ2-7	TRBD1	TGTGCCAGCAGCCCCGGACAGGCCCTTCTCTCTTACGAGCAGTACTTC	CASSPGQALLSYEQYF
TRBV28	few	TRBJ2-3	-	TGTGCCAGCAGTGCCGGGGTGGGCTCAGATACGCAGTATTTT	CASSAGVGSDTQYF